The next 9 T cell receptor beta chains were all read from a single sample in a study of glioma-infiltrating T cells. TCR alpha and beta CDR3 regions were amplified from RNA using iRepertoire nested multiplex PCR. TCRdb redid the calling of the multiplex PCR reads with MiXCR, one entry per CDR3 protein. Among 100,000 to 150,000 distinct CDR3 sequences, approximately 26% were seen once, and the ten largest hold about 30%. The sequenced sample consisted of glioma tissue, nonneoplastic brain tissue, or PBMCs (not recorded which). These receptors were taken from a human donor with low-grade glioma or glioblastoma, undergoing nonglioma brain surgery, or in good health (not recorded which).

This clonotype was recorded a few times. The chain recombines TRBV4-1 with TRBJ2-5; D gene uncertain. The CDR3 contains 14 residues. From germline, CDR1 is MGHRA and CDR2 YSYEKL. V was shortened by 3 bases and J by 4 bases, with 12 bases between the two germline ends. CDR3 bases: TGCGCCAGCAGCCACCCGAGAGACCCAGAGACCCAGTACTTC. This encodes CASSHPRDPETQYF.

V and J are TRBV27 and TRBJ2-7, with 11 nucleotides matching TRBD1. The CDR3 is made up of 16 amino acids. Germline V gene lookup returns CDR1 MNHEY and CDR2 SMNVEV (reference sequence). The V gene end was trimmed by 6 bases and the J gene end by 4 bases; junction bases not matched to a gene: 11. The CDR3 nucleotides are TGTGCCAGCAGCCGATGGGGACAGGGGGGATTATACGAGCAGTACGTC. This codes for CASSRWGQGGLYEQYV.

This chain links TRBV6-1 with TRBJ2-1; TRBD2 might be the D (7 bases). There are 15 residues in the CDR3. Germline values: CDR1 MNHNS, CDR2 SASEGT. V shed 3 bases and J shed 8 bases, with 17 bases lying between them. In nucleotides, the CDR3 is TGTGCCAGCAGTGAGCTGAGGGGGGGCATCGATGAGCAGTTCTTC. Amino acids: CASSELRGGIDEQFF.

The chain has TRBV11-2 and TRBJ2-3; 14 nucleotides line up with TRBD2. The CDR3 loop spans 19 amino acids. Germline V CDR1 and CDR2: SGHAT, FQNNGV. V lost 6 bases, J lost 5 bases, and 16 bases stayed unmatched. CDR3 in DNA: TGTGCCAGCAGAACACACCGACTAGCGGGGGGGCCGAGCGGAGATACGCAGTATTTT. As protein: CASRTHRLAGGPSGDTQYF.

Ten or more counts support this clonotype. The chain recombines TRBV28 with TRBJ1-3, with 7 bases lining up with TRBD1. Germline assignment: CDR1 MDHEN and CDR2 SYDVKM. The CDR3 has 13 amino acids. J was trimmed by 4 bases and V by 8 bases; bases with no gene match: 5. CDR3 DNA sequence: TGTGCCAGCCTACAGGGGACAGGAAACACCATATATTTT. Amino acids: CASLQGTGNTIYF.

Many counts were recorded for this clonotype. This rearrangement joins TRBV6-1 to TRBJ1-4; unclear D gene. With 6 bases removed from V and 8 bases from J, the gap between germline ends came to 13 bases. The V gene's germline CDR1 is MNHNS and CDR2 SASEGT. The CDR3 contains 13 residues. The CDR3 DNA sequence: TGTGCCAGCAGCACCCGTGTAAGGGAAAAACTGTTTTTT. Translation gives CASSTRVREKLFF.

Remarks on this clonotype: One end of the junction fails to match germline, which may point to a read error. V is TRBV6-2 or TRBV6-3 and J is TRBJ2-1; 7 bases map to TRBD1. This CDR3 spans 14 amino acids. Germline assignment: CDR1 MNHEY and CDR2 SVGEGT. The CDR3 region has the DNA TGTGCCAGCAGCGACAGGGCCTCCCACAATGAGCAGTTCTTC. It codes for CASSDRASHNEQFF.

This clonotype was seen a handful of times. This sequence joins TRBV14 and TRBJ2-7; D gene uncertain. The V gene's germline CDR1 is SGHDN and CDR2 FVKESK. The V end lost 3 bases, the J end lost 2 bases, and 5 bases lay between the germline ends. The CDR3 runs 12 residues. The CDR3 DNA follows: TGTGCCAGCAGCCATACAGCCTACGAGCAGTACGTC. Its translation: CASSHTAYEQYV.

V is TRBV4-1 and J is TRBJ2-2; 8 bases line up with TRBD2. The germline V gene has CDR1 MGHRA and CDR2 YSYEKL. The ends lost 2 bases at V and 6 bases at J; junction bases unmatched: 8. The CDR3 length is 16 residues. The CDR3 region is CASSQLQGLGAGELFF. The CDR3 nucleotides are TGCGCCAGCAGCCAACTACAGGGACTAGGGGCCGGGGAGCTGTTTTTT.